Listed here is a single T cell receptor (beta chain). Its antigen is as yet unknown. Time point denoted: pretreatment peripheral blood. Between 1 and 8 samples per patient were obtained, pretreatment and on-treatment. Clones were sequenced by immunoSEQ multiplex PCR, and TCRdb holds only the in-frame ones, with some missing. The table shows some 120,000 clones, with less than 85% occurring only once. The V gene's germline CDR1 is KGHSH and CDR2 LQKENI. The V and J ends lost 2 bases and 7 bases, in that order; junction bases with no gene match: 13. This CDR3 is built from 16 residues. These data are taken from a study of PD-L1 blockade in urothelial cancer. Study-wide context: Analyzed time points were 3 weeks (second dose) and 6 weeks after therapy began.

Study-wide results and caveats: A pretreatment blood TCR clonality that fell below the median predicted better progression-free and overall survival.

The sample was PBMCs, taken around atezolizumab (anti-PD-L1) treatment. The sequence derives from a man aged 50 to 59 with urothelial cancer. V usage is TRBV18 and J usage is TRBJ2-7, with 8 bases matching TRBD2. This CDR3 reads CASSPYSGGRSGEQYF. CDR3 bases: TGTGCCAGCTCACCATATTCTGGCGGGAGGTCTGGGGAGCAGTACTTC. The full variable domain, in which reference TRBV18 and TRBJ2-7 provide the parts outside the CDR3, is NAGVMQNPRHLVRRRGQEARLRCSPMKGHSHVYWYRQLPEEGLKFMVYLQKENIIDESGMPKERFSAEFPKEGPSILRIQQVVRGDSAAYFCASSPYSGGRSGEQYFGPGTRLTVT.